This TCR beta chain is from a study of identical twins. Study-wide points: Models predicted too little out-of-frame TCR alpha sharing in monozygotic twins. There were fewer insertions in abundant cord blood beta clonotypes, but memory repertoires showed no such pattern.

This clonotype showed up just a few times. Its antigen is unidentified. Trimming removed 0 bases from V and 2 bases from J, with 16 bases in between. This CDR3 spans 17 amino acids. Per germline, CDR1 SGHTA and CDR2 FQGNSA. A universal primer site came from template switching; cDNA carried unique molecular identifiers. TCRdb fed the 5' RACE reads into MiXCR, producing one record per CDR3 protein. The sample includes about 660,000 distinct CDR3 sequences, under 9% of them seen just once. These same records also appear under a second study, on yellow fever vaccine responses in identical twins. As reported in that work: Twins' vaccine T cell responses were reported to seem partly convergent and partly personalized.

The receptor comes from a woman under 30 in good health. Sequenced sample: PBMCs. This chain links TRBV7-2 with TRBJ2-5, with a weak D call TRBD2 (7 bases). The CDR3 protein is CASSLAPSRGGQETQYF. Here the CDR3 DNA reads TGTGCCAGCAGCTTAGCGCCCTCCAGGGGAGGGCAAGAGACCCAGTACTTC.